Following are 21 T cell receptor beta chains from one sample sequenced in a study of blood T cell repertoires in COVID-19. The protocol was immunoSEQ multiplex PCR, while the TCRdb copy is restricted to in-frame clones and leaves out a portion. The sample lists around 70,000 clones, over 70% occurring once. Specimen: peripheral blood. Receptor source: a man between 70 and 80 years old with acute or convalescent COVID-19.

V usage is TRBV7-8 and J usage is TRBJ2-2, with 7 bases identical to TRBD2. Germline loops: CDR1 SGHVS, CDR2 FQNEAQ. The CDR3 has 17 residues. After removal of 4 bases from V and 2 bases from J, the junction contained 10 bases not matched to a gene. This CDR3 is CASSSRGGRANTGELFF. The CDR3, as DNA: TGTGCCAGCAGCTCCCGAGGAGGGAGGGCTAACACCGGGGAGCTGTTTTTT.

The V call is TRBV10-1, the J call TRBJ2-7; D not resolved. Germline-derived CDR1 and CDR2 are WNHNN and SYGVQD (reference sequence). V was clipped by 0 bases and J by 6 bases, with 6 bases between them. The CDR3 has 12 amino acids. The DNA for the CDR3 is TGCGCCAGCAGTGAGTCGGCCGTCGAGCAGTACTTC. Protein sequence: CASSESAVEQYF.

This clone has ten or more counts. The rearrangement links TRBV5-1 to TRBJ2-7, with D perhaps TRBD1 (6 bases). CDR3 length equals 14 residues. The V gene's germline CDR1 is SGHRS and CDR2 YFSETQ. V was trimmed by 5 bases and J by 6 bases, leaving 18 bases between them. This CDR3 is CASRPGTPSGEQYF. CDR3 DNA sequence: TGCGCCAGCAGGCCCGGGACACCATCGGGCGAGCAGTACTTC. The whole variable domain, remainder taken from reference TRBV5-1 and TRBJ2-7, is KAGVTQTPRYLIKTRGQQVTLSCSPISGHRSVSWYQQTPGQGLQFLFEYFSETQRNKGNFPGRFSGRQFSNSRSEMNVSTLELGDSALYLCASRPGTPSGEQYFGPGTRLTVT.

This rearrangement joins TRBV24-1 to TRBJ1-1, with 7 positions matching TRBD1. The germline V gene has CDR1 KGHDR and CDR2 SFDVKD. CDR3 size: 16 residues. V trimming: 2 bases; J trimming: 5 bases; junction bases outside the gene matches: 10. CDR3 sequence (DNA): TGTGCCACCAGTGATTCGGGGCAGGGGGTTGGAACTGAAGCTTTCTTT. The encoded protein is CATSDSGQGVGTEAFF.

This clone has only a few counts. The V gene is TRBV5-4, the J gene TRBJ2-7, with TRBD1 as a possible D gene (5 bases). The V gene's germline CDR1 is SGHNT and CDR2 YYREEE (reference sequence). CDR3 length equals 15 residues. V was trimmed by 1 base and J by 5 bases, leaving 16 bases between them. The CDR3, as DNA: TGTGCCAGCAGCTTGACCGGACACGCTAAGCACGAGCAGTACTTC. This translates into CASSLTGHAKHEQYF.

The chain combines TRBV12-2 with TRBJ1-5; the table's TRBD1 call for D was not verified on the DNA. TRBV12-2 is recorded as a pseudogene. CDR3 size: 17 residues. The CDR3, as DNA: TGTGCAAGTCGCTTAGCGAGGCAGGGGCGGACCGGGTCGCCCCAGCATTTT. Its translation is CASRLARQGRTGSPQHF.

The CDR3 is CASSPPFGTSGRKETQYF. The CDR3 DNA reads TGTGCCAGCTCACCACCGTTCGGGACTAGCGGGAGGAAAGAGACCCAGTACTTC. This sequence joins TRBV18 and TRBJ2-5, with 15 bases aligning to TRBD2. Germline lookup yields CDR1 KGHSH and CDR2 LQKENI. CDR3 length: 18 residues. V trimming: 0 bases; J trimming: 3 bases; junction bases outside the gene matches: 5. Based on the CDR3 plus reference TRBV18 and TRBJ2-5, the full variable domain is NAGVMQNPRHLVRRRGQEARLRCSPMKGHSHVYWYRQLPEEGLKFMVYLQKENIIDESGMPKERFSAEFPKEGPSILRIQQVVRGDSAAYFCASSPPFGTSGRKETQYFGPGTRLLVL.

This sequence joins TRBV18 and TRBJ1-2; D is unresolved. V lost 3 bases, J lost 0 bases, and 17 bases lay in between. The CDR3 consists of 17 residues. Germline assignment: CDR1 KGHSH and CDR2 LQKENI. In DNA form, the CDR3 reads TGTGCCAGCTCACCCTCTACTCGGGAGGGCTCTAACTATGGCTACACCTTC. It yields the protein CASSPSTREGSNYGYTF.

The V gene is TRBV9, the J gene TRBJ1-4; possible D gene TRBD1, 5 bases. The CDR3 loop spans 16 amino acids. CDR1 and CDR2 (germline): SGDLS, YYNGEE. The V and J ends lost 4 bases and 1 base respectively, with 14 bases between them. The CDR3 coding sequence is TGTGCCAGCAGCCAATCTACAGGTGTAACTAATGAAAAACTGTTTTTT. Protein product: CASSQSTGVTNEKLFF. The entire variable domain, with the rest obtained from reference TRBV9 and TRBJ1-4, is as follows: DSGVTQTPKHLITATGQRVTLRCSPRSGDLSVYWYQQSLDQGLQFLIQYYNGEERAKGNILERFSAQQFPDLHSELNLSSLELGDSALYFCASSQSTGVTNEKLFFGSGTQLSVL.

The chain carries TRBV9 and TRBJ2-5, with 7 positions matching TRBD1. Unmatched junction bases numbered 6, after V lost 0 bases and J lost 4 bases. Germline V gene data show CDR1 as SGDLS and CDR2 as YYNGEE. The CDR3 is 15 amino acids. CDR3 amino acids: CASSVGIGGSETQYF. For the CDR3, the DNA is TGTGCCAGCAGCGTAGGAATAGGGGGCTCAGAGACCCAGTACTTC.

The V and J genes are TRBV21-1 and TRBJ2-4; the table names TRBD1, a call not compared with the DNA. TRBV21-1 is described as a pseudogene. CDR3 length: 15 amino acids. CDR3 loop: CASSKALRQQNIQYF. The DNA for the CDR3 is TGTGCCAGCAGCAAAGCCCTGAGACAGCAAAACATTCAGTACTTC.

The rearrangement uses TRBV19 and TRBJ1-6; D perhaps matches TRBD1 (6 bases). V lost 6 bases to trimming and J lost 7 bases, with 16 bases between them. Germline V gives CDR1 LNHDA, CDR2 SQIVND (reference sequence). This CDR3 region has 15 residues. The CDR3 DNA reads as TGTGCCAGTAGCCGGGGGGCAGGGGTGAATTCACCCCTCCACTTT. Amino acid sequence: CASSRGAGVNSPLHF.

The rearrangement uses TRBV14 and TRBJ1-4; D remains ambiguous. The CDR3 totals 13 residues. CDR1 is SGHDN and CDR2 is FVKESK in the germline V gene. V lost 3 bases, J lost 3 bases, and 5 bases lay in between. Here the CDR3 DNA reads TGTGCCAGCAGCCACGGTCCTAATGAAAAACTGTTTTTT. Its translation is CASSHGPNEKLFF.

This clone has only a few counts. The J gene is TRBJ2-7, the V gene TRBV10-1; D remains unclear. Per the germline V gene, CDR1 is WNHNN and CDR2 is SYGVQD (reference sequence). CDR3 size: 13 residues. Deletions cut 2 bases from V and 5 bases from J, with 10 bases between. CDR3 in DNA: TGCGCCAGCAGTGAGAACTGTACGGACGAGCAGTACTTC. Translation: CASSENCTDEQYF.

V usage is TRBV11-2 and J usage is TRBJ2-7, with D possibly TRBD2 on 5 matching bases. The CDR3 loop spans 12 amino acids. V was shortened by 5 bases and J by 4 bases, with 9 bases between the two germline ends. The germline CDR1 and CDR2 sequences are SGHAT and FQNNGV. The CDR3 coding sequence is TGTGCCAGCAGCCAATTAGCGTACGAGCAGTACTTC. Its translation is CASSQLAYEQYF. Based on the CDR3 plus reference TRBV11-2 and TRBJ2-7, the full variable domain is EAGVAQSPRYKIIEKRQSVAFWCNPISGHATLYWYQQILGQGPKLLIQFQNNGVVDDSQLPKDRFSAERLKGVDSTLKIQPAKLEDSAVYLCASSQLAYEQYFGPGTRLTVT.

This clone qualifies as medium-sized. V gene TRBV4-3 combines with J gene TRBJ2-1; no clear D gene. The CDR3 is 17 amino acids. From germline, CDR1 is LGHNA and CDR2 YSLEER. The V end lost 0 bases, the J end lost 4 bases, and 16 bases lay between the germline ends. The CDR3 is CASSQDRVSRGYNEQFF. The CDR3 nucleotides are TGCGCCAGCAGCCAAGATCGGGTCAGCCGAGGATACAATGAGCAGTTCTTC.

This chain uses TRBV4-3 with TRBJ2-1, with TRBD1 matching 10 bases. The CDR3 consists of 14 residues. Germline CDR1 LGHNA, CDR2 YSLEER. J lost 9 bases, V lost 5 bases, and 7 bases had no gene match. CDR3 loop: CASSYGTGASEQFF. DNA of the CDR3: TGCGCCAGCAGCTACGGGACAGGGGCGAGTGAGCAGTTCTTC.

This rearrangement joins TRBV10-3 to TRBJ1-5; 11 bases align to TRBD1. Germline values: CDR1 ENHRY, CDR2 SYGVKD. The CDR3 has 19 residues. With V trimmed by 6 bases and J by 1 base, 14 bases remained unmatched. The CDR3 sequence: CAISERGTGGGGSNQPQHF. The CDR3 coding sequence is TGTGCCATCAGCGAACGGGGGACAGGGGGTGGAGGGAGCAATCAGCCCCAGCATTTT.

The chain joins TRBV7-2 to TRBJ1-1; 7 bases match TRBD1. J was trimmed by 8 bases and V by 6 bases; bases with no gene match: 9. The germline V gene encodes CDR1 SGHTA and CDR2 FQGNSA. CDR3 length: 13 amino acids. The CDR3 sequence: CASSTGQATEAFF. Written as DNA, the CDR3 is TGTGCCAGCAGTACCGGACAGGCTACGGAAGCTTTCTTT.

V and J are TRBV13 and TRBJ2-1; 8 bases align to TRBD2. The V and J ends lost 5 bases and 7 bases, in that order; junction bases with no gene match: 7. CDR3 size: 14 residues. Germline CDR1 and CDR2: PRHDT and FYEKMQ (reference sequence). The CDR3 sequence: CASSPGREDNEQFF. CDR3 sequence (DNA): TGTGCCAGCAGCCCCGGGAGGGAAGATAATGAGCAGTTCTTC. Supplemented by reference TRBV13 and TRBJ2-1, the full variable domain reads AAGVIQSPRHLIKEKRETATLKCYPIPRHDTVYWYQQGPGQDPQFLISFYEKMQSDKGSIPDRFSAQQFSDYHSELNMSSLELGDSALYFCASSPGREDNEQFFGPGTRLTVL.

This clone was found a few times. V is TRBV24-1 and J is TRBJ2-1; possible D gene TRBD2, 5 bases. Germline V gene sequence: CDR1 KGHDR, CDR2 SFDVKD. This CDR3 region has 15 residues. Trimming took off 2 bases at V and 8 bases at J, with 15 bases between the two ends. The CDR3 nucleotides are TGTGCCACCAGTGATTGGCGGCGGACCGGGGATGAGCAGTTCTTC. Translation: CATSDWRRTGDEQFF.